These 10 T cell receptor beta chains were all obtained from the same sample, sequenced in a study of naive and memory T cell subsets. Both TRBC1 and TRBC2 were covered by a beta constant-region primer of two equimolar oligonucleotides. TCRdb reanalysed the UMI-ligation and nested PCR reads using MiXCR and keeps one entry per CDR3 protein. The table includes more than 4,000 distinct CDR3 sequences, just over 7% detected once. Sequencing used CD4+ TEMRA cells from blood. This sample's subset: effector memory re-expressing CD45RA, CD45RA+ CD27-. Receptors originate from a human donor in good health.

This clonotype occurred many times. The V call is TRBV4-1, the J call TRBJ2-7; 8 bases are shared with TRBD2. V trimming: 1 base; J trimming: 2 bases; junction bases outside the gene matches: 7. The CDR3 totals 16 residues. Germline-derived CDR1 and CDR2 are MGHRA and YSYEKL. The CDR3 protein is CASSQGISGIPYEQYF. CDR3 DNA sequence: TGCGCCAGCAGCCAAGGCATTAGCGGGATCCCCTACGAGCAGTACTTC.

The V call is TRBV28, the J call TRBJ2-1; no clear D. Trimming cost V 8 bases and J 3 bases, with 17 bases left between them. Germline CDR1 and CDR2: MDHEN and SYDVKM. The length of the CDR3 is 15 residues. The CDR3 spells CASPEGRKGYNEQFF. The CDR3 bases are TGTGCCAGCCCGGAAGGTCGGAAAGGCTACAATGAGCAGTTCTTC.

This clonotype was counted at least ten times. This sequence joins TRBV5-1 and TRBJ2-2, with unresolved D. Germline lookup yields CDR1 SGHRS and CDR2 YFSETQ. This CDR3 contains 14 residues. V lost 5 bases and J lost 1, with 9 bases in between. CDR3 region: CASREQLNTGELFF. As DNA, the CDR3 is TGCGCCAGCAGGGAGCAGTTGAACACCGGGGAGCTGTTTTTT.

This clonotype was seen ten or more times. This chain connects TRBV6-1 to TRBJ2-3, with D tentatively TRBD2 (5 bases). V was trimmed by 2 bases and J by 0 bases, leaving 9 bases between them. The germline gives CDR1 MNHNS, CDR2 SASEGT. CDR3 length: 15 residues. This chain's CDR3 is CASSELRTSTDTQYF. In DNA, the CDR3 is TGTGCCAGCAGTGAACTCCGGACTAGCACAGATACGCAGTATTTT.

The chain is built from TRBV27 and TRBJ1-2; a weak D match, TRBD1 (5 bases). The CDR3 consists of 15 residues. CDR1 and CDR2 from the germline V gene are MNHEY and SMNVEV (reference sequence). The V and J ends lost 4 bases and 6 bases respectively, with 18 bases between them. DNA for the CDR3: TGTGCCAGCAGTTCCGCGGGACGGCCTCAAAATGGCTACACCTTC. Translation gives CASSSAGRPQNGYTF.

This clonotype was counted at least ten times. The chain carries TRBV6-2 or TRBV6-3 and TRBJ2-7; D gene unclear. Germline-derived CDR1 and CDR2 are MNHEY and SVGEGT. CDR3 size: 12 residues. V was cut by 8 bases and J by 0 bases, with 8 bases left in between. In DNA, the CDR3 is TGTGCCAGCGCGAGGTACTCCTACGAGCAGTACTTC. Residues: CASARYSYEQYF.

This clonotype has a count of ten or more. V gene TRBV20-1 combines with J gene TRBJ1-6, with TRBD1 matching 7 bases. The ends lost 4 bases at V and 4 bases at J; junction bases unmatched: 1. The CDR3 sequence is 13 residues long. CDR1 DFQATT and CDR2 SNEGSKA come from the germline V gene (reference sequence). CDR3: CSATGQYNSPLHF. CDR3 nucleotides: TGCAGTGCTACGGGACAGTATAATTCACCCCTCCACTTT.

This clonotype is labeled as medium-sized. J is TRBJ2-1 and V is TRBV2; no clear D. Germline CDR1 reads SNHLY; CDR2 reads FYNNEI. This CDR3 comprises 14 residues. Trimming removed 6 bases at V and 0 bases at J, with 9 bases between. CDR3 amino acids: CASRTCVSYNEQFF. CDR3 bases: TGTGCCAGCAGGACTTGCGTCTCCTACAATGAGCAGTTCTTC.

The sample holds a few counts of this clonotype. The CDR3 DNA reads TGCAGTGCTAGAGGTTCGGAGACTGAAGCTTTCTTT. Translating gives CSARGSETEAFF. This chain uses TRBV20-1 with TRBJ1-1, with D unclear. CDR1 and CDR2 (germline): DFQATT, SNEGSKA (reference sequence). Trimming removed 1 base from V and 5 bases from J, with 8 bases in between. The CDR3 contains 12 residues.

The rearrangement joins TRBV20-1 to TRBJ2-6; D remains ambiguous. Germline assignment: CDR1 DFQATT and CDR2 SNEGSKA (reference sequence). This CDR3 spans 18 amino acids. Trimming pared 1 base from V and 0 bases from J, leaving 16 bases between. The CDR3 nucleotides read TGCAGTGCTAGAGTACGCCGACAAGAGAGCTCTGGGGCCAACGTCCTGACTTTC. This translates into CSARVRRQESSGANVLTF.